This entry describes one TCR beta chain. As yet, its antigen is unknown. The data derive from a study of PD-1 blockade in classical Hodgkin lymphoma. Study outcomes and limitations: While CD8+ TCR diversity did not rise significantly by C4D1, CD4+ TCR diversity did. Baseline TCR diversity was reportedly lower in newly diagnosed patients than healthy donors.

Brentuximab vedotin exposure varied, and every patient relapsed after autologous stem cell transplantation. Best response was recorded as complete response, partial response or progressive disease. This CDR3 is 17 amino acids long. Germline lookup yields CDR1 SGDLS and CDR2 YYNGEE. After removal of 4 bases from V and 5 bases from J, the junction contained 15 bases not matched to a gene. Here immunoSEQ multiplex PCR was the method, and the copy in TCRdb shows in-frame clones only, minus some. Of 35,000 to 45,000 clones listed, 60% to 85% were seen once; the top ten hold less than 4%. Sequenced here: peripheral blood mononuclear cells (PBMCs), sampled at baseline. V gene TRBV9 combines with J gene TRBJ2-5; 9 bases are shared with TRBD2. The receptor was derived from a human donor with classical Hodgkin lymphoma. The CDR3 bases are TGTGCCAGCAGCATAGCTACCGGCGGGGGGGCCCGGGAGACCCAGTACTTC. Protein sequence: CASSIATGGGARETQYF.